This entry describes one T cell receptor beta chain. The antigen is undetermined. The sample belongs to a study of T cells in Graves' hyperthyroidism and ophthalmopathy. Whole-study context: Peripheral blood was obtained at initial diagnosis, preceding any treatment. Whole-study findings and limits: Most clonotypes that expanded in the thyroid above 0.001 also showed up in blood.

Trimming removed 5 bases from V and 4 bases from J, with 12 bases in between. The CDR3 covers 13 residues. Germline assignment: CDR1 PRHDT and CDR2 FYEKMQ (reference sequence). Amplification yielded TCR beta CDR3 regions, with RNA transcripts as the source. HTBI primers were the set used in a first-round RT-PCR of the TCR CDR3. TCRdb analysed the multiplex PCR reads with MiXCR anew, one entry per CDR3 protein. The sample holds 370,000 or so distinct CDR3 sequences, approximately 13% seen once. With a duration under 2 months, the hyperthyroidism was newly diagnosed in patients aged 18 to 65. Blood was drawn at first hyperthyroidism diagnosis, before any ophthalmopathy symptoms.

The clonotype comes from a man aged 25 to 45 with Graves' hyperthyroidism that later progressed to Graves' ophthalmopathy. Sequencing was performed on blood. The V and J genes are TRBV13 and TRBJ2-7; TRBD2 might be the D (7 bases). CDR3 coding DNA: TGTGCCAGCAGCGGGCGGGGGCGTTACGAGCAGTACTTC. Protein: CASSGRGRYEQYF.